This T cell receptor (beta chain) was captured by sequencing in a study of PD-L1 blockade in urothelial cancer. As for the study in general: Dosed intravenously at 1,200 mg every 3 weeks, atezolizumab was initiated by patients in the mid-2010s. Prior exposure to chemotherapy in patients amounted to 0 to 3 regimens received.

TCRdb keeps only in-frame clones here, not all; method: immunoSEQ multiplex PCR. The sample carries about 84,000 clones, about 80% recorded once. Germline V CDR1 and CDR2: SGHTA, FQGNSA. The CDR3 has 15 amino acids. Trimming took 4 bases from V and 7 from J; bases not matched to a gene: 6. Each patient gave between 1 and 8 samples, pretreatment and on-treatment. The rearrangement joins TRBV7-2 to TRBJ2-3; 12 bases agree with TRBD2. The sample here was PBMCs, taken around atezolizumab (anti-PD-L1) treatment. The receptor comes from a man between 65 and 85 years old with urothelial cancer. The CDR3 DNA is TGTGCCAGCAGCTGGCTAGCGGGGGGGATCAATACGCAGTATTTT. This codes for CASSWLAGGINTQYF.